Here is one T cell receptor beta chain with its context. The source of the sample is a study of cytotoxic CD8 clonotypes in ibrutinib-treated CLL. CDR1 and CDR2 (germline): SGHTA, FQGTGA. The length of the CDR3 is 14 residues. Trimming cost V 5 bases and J 5 bases; bases outside gene matches: 9. The data were produced by immunoSEQ multiplex PCR, yet TCRdb's version contains in-frame clones alone and is incomplete. Of about 160,000 clones in the sample, roughly 84% were seen once. The source material was PBMCs, sampled at disease progression, from a patient treated with ibrutinib. This receptor was obtained from a human donor with chronic lymphocytic leukemia. V is TRBV7-3 and J is TRBJ2-7; the match to TRBD2 covers 7 bases. The CDR3 loop is CASSPRASGDEQYF. The CDR3 DNA is TGTGCCAGCAGCCCCCGGGCTAGCGGTGACGAGCAGTACTTC.